The rows below give T cell receptor beta chains drawn from one sample of a study of T cell repertoires in aging, cancer and after chemotherapy. Using its own MiXCR run on the multiplex PCR reads, TCRdb lists one record per CDR3 protein. This sample has about 10,000 distinct CDR3 sequences, with about 38% found just once. Material: blood. These receptors were collected from a human donor in good health. Each CDR3 is given with its conserved first and last residue. Each record gives: clone size, D gene, V gene, J gene, CDR3 DNA, CDR3 protein. The D gene is left open where the match is weak. Clone size, where shown, is once, few, many, or a class for clones that have expanded.

few	TRBD2	TRBV5-1	TRBJ2-2	TGCGCCAGCAGCTTCGGGACTAGCGGGAGTAAGGCCGGGGAGCTGTTTTTT	CASSFGTSGSKAGELFF
few	TRBD1	TRBV27	TRBJ1-2	TGTGCCAGCAGTTCCACGAATGACAGGGGGCACGGCTACACCTTC	CASSSTNDRGHGYTF
.	TRBD1	TRBV27	TRBJ2-2	TGTGCCAGCAGTTTAAAAGGGACAGGGGGAAACACCGGGGAGCTGTTTTTT	CASSLKGTGGNTGELFF
few	.	TRBV19	TRBJ1-2	TGTGCCAGTAGTATGAGGACAGAAGTAAACTATGGCTACACCTTC	CASSMRTEVNYGYTF
.	.	TRBV19	TRBJ1-5	TGTGCCAGTACCATAATCGGGATTAATCAGCCCCAGCATTTT	CASTIIGINQPQHF
few	TRBD1	TRBV6-1	TRBJ2-5	TGTGCCAGCAGTGTGACAGGGGGCCGAGAGACCCAGTACTTC	CASSVTGGRETQYF
medium-sized	TRBD2	TRBV29-1	TRBJ2-3	TGCAGCGTTGAAATCCTAGCGGGACGGTCAGATACGCAGTATTTT	CSVEILAGRSDTQYF
.	.	TRBV6-5	TRBJ2-6	TGTGCCAGCAGTTCCCAGGGGACGGGGGCCAACGTCCTGACTTTC	CASSSQGTGANVLTF
few	.	TRBV5-6	TRBJ2-6	TGTGCCAGCAGCTTAGGGACAACCGGGGCCAACGTCCTGACTTTC	CASSLGTTGANVLTF
.	.	TRBV6-5	TRBJ2-7	TGTGCCAGCAGCTTAGACGGCTCCCCTTACGAGCAGTACTTC	CASSLDGSPYEQYF
few	TRBD1	TRBV5-3	TRBJ2-7	TGTGCCAGAAGCCGGCGGACAGGGAGCTCCTACGAGCAGTACTTC	CARSRRTGSSYEQYF
few	TRBD1	TRBV13	TRBJ2-5	TGTGCCAGCAGCTTAGGGACAGGGGTAGGGGAGACCCAGTACTTC	CASSLGTGVGETQYF
.	.	TRBV6-5	TRBJ1-2	TGTGCCAGCAGCCCAGTGACAGGAACGGCTAACTATGGCTACACCTTC	CASSPVTGTANYGYTF
few	.	TRBV10-3	TRBJ2-1	TGTGCCATCAGTGTGTCGGCCGGGATGAATGAGCAGTTCTTC	CAISVSAGMNEQFF
few	TRBD2	TRBV18	TRBJ2-7	TGTGCCAGCTCAGCGACCGGGACTAGCGGCACCTACGAGCAGTACTTC	CASSATGTSGTYEQYF
.	TRBD2	TRBV6-4	TRBJ2-3	TGTGCCAGCCGACTAGCGGGAGAGGCAGATACGCAGTATTTT	CASRLAGEADTQYF
.	TRBD2	TRBV7-2	TRBJ2-4	TGTGCCAGCAGCTTAGCCCCGGGACTAGCGGAGATTCAGTACTTC	CASSLAPGLAEIQYF
.	TRBD2	TRBV6-5	TRBJ2-1	TGTGCCAGCAGTTACTGGACTAGCGGGAAGAATGAGCAGTTCTTC	CASSYWTSGKNEQFF
few	.	TRBV5-6	TRBJ2-3	TGTGCCAGCACCAGAGACAGTGGTACGCAGTATTTT	CASTRDSGTQYF
.	.	TRBV30	TRBJ2-1	TGTGCTTTCTCCCGGGACTCCTACAATGAGCAGTTCTTC	CAFSRDSYNEQFF
.	.	TRBV5-6	TRBJ2-7	TGTGCCAGCAGCGACCAAGAGACCCCAGTGGGGGAGCAGTACTTC	CASSDQETPVGEQYF
.	TRBD2	TRBV15	TRBJ2-1	TGTGCCACCAGCAGAGACCTACTAGCGAAGGAGAACAATGAGCAGTTCTTC	CATSRDLLAKENNEQFF
.	.	TRBV6-5	TRBJ2-4	TGTGTTAGCAGTTACGAGGCAGGGGGGCAAGGAATTCAGTACTTC	CVSSYEAGGQGIQYF
medium-sized	TRBD2	TRBV29-1	TRBJ2-1	TGCAGCGACCGGACTAGCTTCTACAATGAGCAGTTCTTC	CSDRTSFYNEQFF
.	TRBD1	TRBV5-5	TRBJ2-7	TGCGCCAGCAGGGGACAGGGTTACCACGAGCAGTACTTC	CASRGQGYHEQYF
.	.	TRBV6-2/TRBV6-3	TRBJ2-1	TGTGCCAGCAGAAGACCCCAGGGGACCAACAATGAGCAGTTCTTC	CASRRPQGTNNEQFF
few	TRBD1	TRBV19	TRBJ2-1	TGTGCCAGTAGCGACAGGGGCGGTAGTGCCTACAATGAGCAGTTCTTC	CASSDRGGSAYNEQFF
medium-sized	.	TRBV29-1	TRBJ2-5	TGCAGCGTCCGCCGGGACACCCAAGAGACCCAGTACTTC	CSVRRDTQETQYF
once	.	TRBV5-3	TRBJ2-2	TGTGCCAGCAGCCTTTTGGGCACGGGGAACACCGGGGAGCTGTTTTTT	CASSLLGTGNTGELFF
.	.	TRBV6-1	TRBJ1-6	TGTGCCAGCAGCGATGTTCGAGGATTTTATAATTCACCCCTCCACTTT	CASSDVRGFYNSPLHF